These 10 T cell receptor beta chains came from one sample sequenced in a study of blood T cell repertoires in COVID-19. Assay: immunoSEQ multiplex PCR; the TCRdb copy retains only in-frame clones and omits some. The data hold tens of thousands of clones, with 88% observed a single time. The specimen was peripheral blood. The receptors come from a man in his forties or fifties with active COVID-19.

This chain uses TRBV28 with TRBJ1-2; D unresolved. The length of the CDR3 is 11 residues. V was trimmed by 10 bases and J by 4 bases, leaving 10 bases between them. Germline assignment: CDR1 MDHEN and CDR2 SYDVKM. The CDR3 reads CATAGFYGYTF. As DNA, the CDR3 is TGTGCCACGGCGGGGTTCTATGGCTACACCTTC.

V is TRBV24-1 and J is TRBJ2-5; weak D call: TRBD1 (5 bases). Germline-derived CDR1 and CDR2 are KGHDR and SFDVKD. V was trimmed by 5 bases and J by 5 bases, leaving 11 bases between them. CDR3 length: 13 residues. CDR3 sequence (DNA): TGTGCCACCAGTGCCACAGCAGGGGAGACCCAGTACTTC. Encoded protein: CATSATAGETQYF.

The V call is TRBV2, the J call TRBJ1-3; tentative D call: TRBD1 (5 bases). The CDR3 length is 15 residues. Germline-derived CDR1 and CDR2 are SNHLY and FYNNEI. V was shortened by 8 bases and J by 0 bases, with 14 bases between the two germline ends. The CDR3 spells CASRQSPSSGNTIYF. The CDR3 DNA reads TGTGCCAGCCGACAGAGCCCGAGCTCTGGAAACACCATATATTTT.

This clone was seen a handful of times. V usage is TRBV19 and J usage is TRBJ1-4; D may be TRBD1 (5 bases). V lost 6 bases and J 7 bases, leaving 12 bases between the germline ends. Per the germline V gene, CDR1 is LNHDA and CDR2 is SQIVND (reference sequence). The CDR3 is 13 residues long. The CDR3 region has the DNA TGTGCCAGTAGAAGGGCAAGGGGTGAAAAACTGTTTTTT. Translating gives CASRRARGEKLFF.

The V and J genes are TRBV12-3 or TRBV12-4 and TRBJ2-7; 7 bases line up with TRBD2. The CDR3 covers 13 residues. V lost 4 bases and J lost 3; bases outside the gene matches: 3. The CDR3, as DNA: TGTGCCAGCAGTTCCAGCGGGATCTACGAGCAGTACTTC. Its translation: CASSSSGIYEQYF.

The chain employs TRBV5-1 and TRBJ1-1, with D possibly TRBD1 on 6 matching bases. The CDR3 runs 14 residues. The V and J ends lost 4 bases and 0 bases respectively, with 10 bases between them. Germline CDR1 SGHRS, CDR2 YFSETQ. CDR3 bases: TGCGCCAGCAGCCCCGGGACATTGAACACTGAAGCTTTCTTT. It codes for CASSPGTLNTEAFF.

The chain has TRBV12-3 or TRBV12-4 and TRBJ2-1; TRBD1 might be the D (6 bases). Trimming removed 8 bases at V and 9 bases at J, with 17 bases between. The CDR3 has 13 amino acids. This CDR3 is CASGRTATGEQFF. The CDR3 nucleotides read TGTGCCAGCGGTAGGACAGCCACGGGTGAGCAGTTCTTC.

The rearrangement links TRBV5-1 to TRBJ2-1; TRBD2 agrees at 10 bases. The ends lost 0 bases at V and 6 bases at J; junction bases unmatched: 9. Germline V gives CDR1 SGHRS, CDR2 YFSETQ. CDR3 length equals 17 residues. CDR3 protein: CASSLGWSSGSSNEQFF. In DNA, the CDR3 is TGCGCCAGCAGCTTGGGGTGGTCTAGCGGGAGTAGCAATGAGCAGTTCTTC.

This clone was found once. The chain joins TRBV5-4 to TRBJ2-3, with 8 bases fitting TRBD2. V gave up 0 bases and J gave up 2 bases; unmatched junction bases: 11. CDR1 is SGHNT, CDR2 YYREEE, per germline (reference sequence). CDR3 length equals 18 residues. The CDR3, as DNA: TGTGCCAGCAGCTTGGGCCAAGGCGGGGGGCCTTCCACAGATACGCAGTATTTT. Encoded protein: CASSLGQGGGPSTDTQYF.

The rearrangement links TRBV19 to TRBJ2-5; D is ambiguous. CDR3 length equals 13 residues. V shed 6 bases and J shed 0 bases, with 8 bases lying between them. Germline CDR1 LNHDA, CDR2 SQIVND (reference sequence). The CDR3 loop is CASSELYQETQYF. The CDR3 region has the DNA TGTGCCAGTAGCGAGTTATACCAAGAGACCCAGTACTTC.